This is a list of T cell receptor beta chains from one sample in a study of cytotoxic CD8 clonotypes in ibrutinib-treated CLL. Generated by immunoSEQ multiplex PCR, the TCRdb table keeps only in-frame clones and is missing some. In the table there are 75,000 to 90,000 clones, 70% to 90% of which are singletons. The specimen comprised PBMCs, sampled after 24 months of ibrutinib treatment. The receptors were gathered from a human donor with chronic lymphocytic leukemia. Each CDR3 is given with its conserved first and last residue. The order of the fields is V gene, D gene, clone size, J gene, CDR3 protein, CDR3 DNA. A D gene is named only where the DNA matches it firmly. Only some rows state a clone size, as once, few, many or a class for expanded clones.

TRBV4-1,TRBD2,-,TRBJ2-7,CASSHGSGTSGTYEQYF,TGCGCCAGCAGCCACGGGTCTGGGACTAGCGGGACCTACGAGCAGTACTTC
TRBV11-1,TRBD1,-,TRBJ2-2,CASSLGRTGGITGELFF,TGTGCCAGCAGCTTAGGCAGGACAGGGGGCATCACCGGGGAGCTGTTTTTT
TRBV6-5,TRBD1,-,TRBJ1-3,CASSRGGFGNTIYF,TGTGCCAGCAGTAGAGGGGGCTTTGGAAACACCATATATTTT
TRBV14,TRBD2,-,TRBJ2-3,CASSLRTSGTDTQYF,TGTGCCAGCAGCCTTCGGACTAGCGGAACAGATACGCAGTATTTT
TRBV30,-,few,TRBJ1-5,CAWSGTARLLSQPQHF,TGTGCCTGGAGTGGGACGGCTAGGCTCCTCAGTCAGCCCCAGCATTTT
TRBV9,TRBD1,-,TRBJ1-5,CASSVSGGAQPQHF,TGTGCCAGCAGCGTGTCAGGGGGGGCTCAGCCCCAGCATTTT
TRBV7-9,TRBD1,-,TRBJ1-2,CASSLVLGQSYGYTF,TGTGCCAGCAGCTTAGTCCTGGGACAGTCCTATGGCTACACCTTC
TRBV11-2,TRBD2,few,TRBJ2-3,CASSRTGLGDTDTQYF,TGTGCCAGCAGCCGGACGGGACTAGGAGATACAGATACGCAGTATTTT
TRBV11-2,-,-,TRBJ2-1,CASSLGSYNEQFF,TGTGCCAGCAGCTTAGGTAGCTACAATGAGCAGTTCTTC
TRBV5-1,-,-,TRBJ2-7,CASSLTQGVGEQYF,TGCGCCAGCAGCTTAACACAGGGAGTGGGCGAGCAGTACTTC
TRBV19,-,-,TRBJ2-3,CASSIKADTQYF,TGTGCCAGTAGTATAAAGGCAGATACGCAGTATTTT
TRBV9,TRBD2,once,TRBJ2-2,CASSATTSGRAGGELFF,TGTGCCAGCAGCGCAACGACTAGCGGGAGGGCCGGCGGGGAGCTGTTTTTT
TRBV9,TRBD2,-,TRBJ2-7,CASSVTGTSGDGQYF,TGTGCCAGCAGCGTTACTGGGACTAGCGGTGACGGGCAGTACTTC
TRBV9,TRBD1,-,TRBJ1-4,CASSAGGSNEKLFF,TGTGCCAGCAGCGCAGGGGGGTCTAATGAAAAACTGTTTTTT
TRBV9,-,-,TRBJ2-3,CASSVMGADTQYF,TGTGCCAGCAGCGTTATGGGGGCAGATACGCAGTATTTT
TRBV7-3,-,-,TRBJ2-5,CASSLFEDRTWETQYF,TGTGCCAGCAGCTTATTTGAGGACCGAACATGGGAGACCCAGTACTTC
TRBV7-2,-,-,TRBJ2-1,CASSLTGTGNEQFF,TGTGCCAGCAGCCTAACCGGGACGGGGAATGAGCAGTTCTTC
TRBV27,-,-,TRBJ1-5,CASSDRPAGPQHF,TGTGCCAGCAGCGACAGACCGGCGGGGCCCCAGCATTTT
TRBV5-4,-,-,TRBJ2-3,CASSLEATDTQYF,TGTGCCAGCAGCTTGGAAGCCACAGATACGCAGTATTTT
TRBV28,-,-,TRBJ1-5,CASSPPGGLGSNQPQHF,TGTGCCAGCAGCCCCCCCGGCGGGCTTGGTAGCAATCAGCCCCAGCATTTT
TRBV6-6,-,-,TRBJ2-1,CASSYLGLPEQFF,TGTGCCAGCAGTTACCTAGGACTGCCCGAGCAGTTCTTC
TRBV7-6,TRBD1,-,TRBJ2-2,CASSRLPGQGSSGELFF,TGTGCCAGCAGCAGACTCCCGGGACAGGGGAGTTCCGGGGAGCTGTTTTTT
TRBV20-1,-,-,TRBJ2-1,CSARGLGEQFF,TGCAGTGCTAGAGGCTTGGGCGAGCAGTTCTTC
TRBV7-2,TRBD1,-,TRBJ2-7,CASSRDRDTYEQYF,TGTGCCAGCAGTCGGGACAGGGACACCTACGAGCAGTACTTC
TRBV6-6,-,-,TRBJ1-1,CASILTQGSEAFF,TGTGCCAGCATCCTGACACAGGGTTCTGAAGCTTTCTTT
TRBV6-1,-,-,TRBJ2-3,CASSNSGDTQYF,TGTGCCAGCAGCAACAGCGGAGATACGCAGTATTTT
TRBV28,-,few,TRBJ1-4,CASSLSGVGSNEKLFF,TGTGCCAGCAGTTTATCCGGGGTTGGGTCTAATGAAAAACTGTTTTTT
TRBV7-7,TRBD2,few,TRBJ2-7,CASSSGLGNYEQYF,TGTGCCAGCAGCTCAGGACTAGGGAACTACGAGCAGTACTTC
TRBV5-6,TRBD1,-,TRBJ2-5,CASSRTGGNWETQYF,TGTGCCAGCTCGAGGACAGGGGGAAATTGGGAGACCCAGTACTTC
TRBV5-6,-,-,TRBJ1-5,CASSFYDSVNQPQHF,TGTGCCAGCAGCTTTTATGACAGCGTGAATCAGCCCCAGCATTTT
TRBV19,-,-,TRBJ1-4,CASSISGTNRATTNEKLFF,TGTGCCAGTAGTATATCCGGAACGAACAGGGCCACAACTAATGAAAAACTGTTTTTT
TRBV4-1,-,-,TRBJ2-4,CASSQDPGNSIQYF,TGCGCCAGCAGCCAAGATCCTGGGAACTCCATTCAGTACTTC
TRBV28,TRBD2,once,TRBJ2-7,CASSFGGSSYEQYF,TGTGCCAGCAGTTTTGGCGGGAGCTCCTACGAGCAGTACTTC
TRBV6-5,TRBD2,-,TRBJ2-3,CASSYGLAGTDTQYF,TGTGCCAGCAGTTATGGACTAGCGGGCACAGATACGCAGTATTTT
TRBV6-5,TRBD2,few,TRBJ2-7,CASSPGGGYEQYF,TGTGCCAGCAGCCCCGGGGGGGGGTACGAGCAGTACTTC
TRBV30,-,-,TRBJ1-4,CAWSVPMDSLSEKLFF,TGTGCCTGGAGTGTACCGATGGACAGTTTAAGTGAAAAACTGTTTTTT
TRBV27,TRBD1,-,TRBJ2-5,CASRPGTGQGQETQYF,TGTGCCAGCAGGCCCGGGACAGGTCAGGGCCAAGAGACCCAGTACTTC
TRBV4-3,-,-,TRBJ2-7,CASSQARGSYEQYF,TGCGCCAGCAGCCAAGCAAGGGGCTCCTACGAGCAGTACTTC
TRBV13,TRBD2,-,TRBJ2-5,CASSYGTSGRGETQYF,TGTGCCAGCAGCTACGGGACTAGCGGGAGAGGGGAGACCCAGTACTTC
TRBV5-1,-,-,TRBJ1-1,CASSLDLTAGNTEAFF,TGCGCCAGCAGCCTAGATTTGACGGCCGGTAACACTGAAGCTTTCTTT
TRBV7-2,-,-,TRBJ2-5,CASMWWQGQETQYF,TGTGCCAGCATGTGGTGGCAGGGACAAGAGACCCAGTACTTC
TRBV5-6,-,-,TRBJ2-5,CASSGQLKAQYF,TGTGCCAGCAGCGGACAGTTAAAGGCCCAGTACTTC